This T cell receptor beta chain was recorded in a study of T cells in Graves' hyperthyroidism and ophthalmopathy. Amplification of TCR beta CDR3 regions was performed using RNA transcripts as template. HTBI primers were employed in a first-round RT-PCR of the TCR CDR3. TCRdb passed the multiplex PCR reads through MiXCR, listing each CDR3 protein once. Among some 420,000 distinct CDR3 sequences listed, around 13% were seen once. Hyperthyroidism had been newly diagnosed in patients aged 18 to 65, and its duration was under 2 months. It was less than 13 ml of fresh peripheral blood that supplied the PBMCs. Study results and limitations: Blood held most thyroid clonotypes expanded above 0.001 frequency. Stable hyperthyroidism and ophthalmopathy were separated using 13 V-J signatures.

Only a few counts were recorded for this clonotype. Antigen unknown. The CDR3 sequence is 17 residues long. The V gene's germline CDR1 is LGHNA and CDR2 YSLEER. Trimming took off 2 bases at V and 1 base at J, with 16 bases between the two ends. The sequence derives from a woman aged 18-29 years with Graves' hyperthyroidism. The V call is TRBV4-3, the J call TRBJ2-3; either TRBD1 or TRBD2 may fit D (6 bases each). The source material was blood. The DNA for the CDR3 is TGCGCCAGCAGCCAAACACCGGGTAGGGGGGGCACAGATACGCAGTATTTT. As protein: CASSQTPGRGGTDTQYF.